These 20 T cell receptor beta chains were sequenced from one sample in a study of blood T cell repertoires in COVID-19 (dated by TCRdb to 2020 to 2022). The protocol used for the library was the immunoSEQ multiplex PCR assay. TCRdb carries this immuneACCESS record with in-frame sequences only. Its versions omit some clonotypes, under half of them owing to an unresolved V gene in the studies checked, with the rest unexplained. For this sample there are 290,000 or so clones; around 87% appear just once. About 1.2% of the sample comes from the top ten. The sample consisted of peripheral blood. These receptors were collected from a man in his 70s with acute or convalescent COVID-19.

CDR3 coding DNA: TGCGCCAGCAGCTTGGGGGAGGCTTCCTACGAGCAGTACTTC. Translated, it gives CASSLGEASYEQYF. J is TRBJ2-7 and V is TRBV5-1; possible D gene TRBD2, 6 bases. Deletions cut 0 bases from V and 1 base from J, with 8 bases between. Germline CDR1 reads SGHRS; CDR2 reads YFSETQ. The CDR3 loop spans 14 amino acids.

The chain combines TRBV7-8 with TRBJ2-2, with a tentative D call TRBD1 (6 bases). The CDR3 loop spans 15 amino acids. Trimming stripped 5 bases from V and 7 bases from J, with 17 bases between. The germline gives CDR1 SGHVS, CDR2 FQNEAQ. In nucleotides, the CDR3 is TGTGCCAGCAGCGGCACAGGGAGAGGTTTCGGGGAGCTGTTTTTT. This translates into CASSGTGRGFGELFF.

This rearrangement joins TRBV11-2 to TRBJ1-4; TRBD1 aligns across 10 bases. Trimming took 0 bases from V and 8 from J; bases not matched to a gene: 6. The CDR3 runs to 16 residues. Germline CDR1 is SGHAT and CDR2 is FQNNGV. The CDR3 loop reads CASSLEFRTGGEKLFF. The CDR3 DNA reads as TGTGCCAGCAGCTTAGAGTTTAGGACAGGGGGGGAAAAACTGTTTTTT.

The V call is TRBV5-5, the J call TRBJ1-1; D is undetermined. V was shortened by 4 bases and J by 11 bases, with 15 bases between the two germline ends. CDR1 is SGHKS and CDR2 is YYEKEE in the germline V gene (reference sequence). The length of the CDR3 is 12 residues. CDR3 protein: CASSTQEERAFF. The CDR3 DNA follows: TGTGCCAGCAGCACCCAAGAAGAACGGGCTTTCTTT.

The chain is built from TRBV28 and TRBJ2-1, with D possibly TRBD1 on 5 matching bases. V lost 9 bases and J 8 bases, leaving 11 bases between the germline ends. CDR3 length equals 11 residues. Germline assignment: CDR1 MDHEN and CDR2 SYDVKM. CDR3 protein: CASRQYDEQFF. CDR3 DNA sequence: TGTGCCAGTAGACAGTACGATGAGCAGTTCTTC. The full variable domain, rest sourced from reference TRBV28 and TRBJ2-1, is DVKVTQSSRYLVKRTGEKVFLECVQDMDHENMFWYRQDPGLGLRLIYFSYDVKMKEKGDIPEGYSVSREKKERFSLILESASTNQTSMYLCASRQYDEQFFGPGTRLTVL.

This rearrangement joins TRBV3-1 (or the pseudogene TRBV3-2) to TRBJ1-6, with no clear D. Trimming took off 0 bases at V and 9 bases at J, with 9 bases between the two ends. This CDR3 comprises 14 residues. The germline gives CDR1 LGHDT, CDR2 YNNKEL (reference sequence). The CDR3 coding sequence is TGTGCCAGCAGCCAAGATTGGGAGTCTTCACCCCTCCACTTT. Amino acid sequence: CASSQDWESSPLHF.

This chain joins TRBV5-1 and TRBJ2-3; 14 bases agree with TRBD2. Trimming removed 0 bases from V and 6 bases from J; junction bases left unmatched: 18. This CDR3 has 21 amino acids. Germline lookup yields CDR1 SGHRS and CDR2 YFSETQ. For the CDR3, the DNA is TGCGCCAGCAGCTTGGGACTAGCGGGAGGGCCAACCCCCACACAGATGGATACGCAGTATTTT. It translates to CASSLGLAGGPTPTQMDTQYF. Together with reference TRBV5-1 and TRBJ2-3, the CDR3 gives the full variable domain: KAGVTQTPRYLIKTRGQQVTLSCSPISGHRSVSWYQQTPGQGLQFLFEYFSETQRNKGNFPGRFSGRQFSNSRSEMNVSTLELGDSALYLCASSLGLAGGPTPTQMDTQYFGPGTRLTVL.

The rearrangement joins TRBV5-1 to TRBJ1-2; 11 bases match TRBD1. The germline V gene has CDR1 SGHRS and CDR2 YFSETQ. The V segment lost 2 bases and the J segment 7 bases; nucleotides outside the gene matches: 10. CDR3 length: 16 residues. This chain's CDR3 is CASSFIFGQGAIGYTF. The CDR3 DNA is TGCGCCAGCAGCTTCATTTTCGGACAGGGGGCGATTGGCTACACCTTC.

CDR3 in DNA: TGTACCAAGGGTCCCCCAGGGCCCTACGAGCAGTACTTC. This gives the protein CTKGPPGPYEQYF. The chain couples TRBV6-5 to TRBJ2-7, with D perhaps matching TRBD1 (5 bases). Looked up from germline, CDR1 is MNHEY and CDR2 is SVGAGI. The CDR3 sequence is 13 residues long.

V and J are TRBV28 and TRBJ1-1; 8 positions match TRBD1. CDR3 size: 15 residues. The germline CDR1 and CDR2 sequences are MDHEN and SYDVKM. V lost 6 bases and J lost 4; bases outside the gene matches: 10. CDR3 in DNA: TGTGCCAGCAGCATCACCTCTGACAGGGGCACTGAAGCTTTCTTT. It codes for CASSITSDRGTEAFF. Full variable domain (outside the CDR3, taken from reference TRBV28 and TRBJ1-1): DVKVTQSSRYLVKRTGEKVFLECVQDMDHENMFWYRQDPGLGLRLIYFSYDVKMKEKGDIPEGYSVSREKKERFSLILESASTNQTSMYLCASSITSDRGTEAFFGQGTRLTVV.

The CDR3 spells CSASYGREEKLFF. DNA of the CDR3: TGCAGTGCTAGTTACGGACGGGAGGAAAAACTGTTTTTT. The rearrangement uses TRBV20-1 and TRBJ1-4, with D hard to call. This CDR3 spans 13 amino acids. Germline CDR1 reads DFQATT; CDR2 reads SNEGSKA (reference sequence). The V and J ends lost 3 bases and 8 bases respectively, with 13 bases between them.

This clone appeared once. The CDR3 region is CASAAGDSDTQYF. DNA of the CDR3: TGCGCCAGCGCGGCGGGGGACTCAGATACGCAGTATTTT. The rearrangement uses TRBV10-2 and TRBJ2-3; 7 nucleotides line up with TRBD2. Looked up from germline, CDR1 is WSHSY and CDR2 is SAAADI. V gave up 8 bases and J gave up 4 bases; unmatched junction bases: 6. The CDR3 sequence is 13 residues long.

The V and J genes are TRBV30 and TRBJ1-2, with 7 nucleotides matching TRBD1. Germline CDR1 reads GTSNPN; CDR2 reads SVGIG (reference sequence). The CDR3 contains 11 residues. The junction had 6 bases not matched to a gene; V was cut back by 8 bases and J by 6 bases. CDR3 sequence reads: CANRGRDGYTF. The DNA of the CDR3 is TGTGCCAACAGGGGTCGGGATGGCTACACCTTC.

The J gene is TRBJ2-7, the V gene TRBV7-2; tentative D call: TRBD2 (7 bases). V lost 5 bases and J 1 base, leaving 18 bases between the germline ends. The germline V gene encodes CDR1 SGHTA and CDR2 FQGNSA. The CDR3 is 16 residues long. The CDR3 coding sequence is TGTGCCAGCAGCCCTCTGGGGGCGGGGGCTTCCTACGAGCAGTACTTC. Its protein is CASSPLGAGASYEQYF.

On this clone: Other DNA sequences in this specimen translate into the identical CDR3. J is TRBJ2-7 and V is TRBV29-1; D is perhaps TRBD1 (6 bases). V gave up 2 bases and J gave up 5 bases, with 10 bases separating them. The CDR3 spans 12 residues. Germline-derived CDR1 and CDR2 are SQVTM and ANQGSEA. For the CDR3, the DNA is TGCAGCGTTGAAACAGGGACCGACGAGCAGTACTTC. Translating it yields CSVETGTDEQYF.

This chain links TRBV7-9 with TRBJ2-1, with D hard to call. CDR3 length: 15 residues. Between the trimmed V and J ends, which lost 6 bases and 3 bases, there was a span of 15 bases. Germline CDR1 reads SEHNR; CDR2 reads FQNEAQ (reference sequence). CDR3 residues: CASRRDSQIYNEQFF. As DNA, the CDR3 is TGTGCCAGCAGACGTGACTCGCAGATCTACAATGAGCAGTTCTTC.

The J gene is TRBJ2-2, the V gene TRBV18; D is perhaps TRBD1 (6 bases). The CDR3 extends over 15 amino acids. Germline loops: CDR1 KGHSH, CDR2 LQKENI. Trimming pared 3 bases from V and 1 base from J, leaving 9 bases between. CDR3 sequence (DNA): TGTGCCAGCTCACCCGAACAGGGGAACACCGGGGAGCTGTTTTTT. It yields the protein CASSPEQGNTGELFF.

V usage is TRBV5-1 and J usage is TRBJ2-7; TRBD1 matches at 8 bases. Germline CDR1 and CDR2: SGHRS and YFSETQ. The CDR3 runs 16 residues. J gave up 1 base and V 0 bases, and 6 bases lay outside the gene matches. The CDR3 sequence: CASSLGAGQGSYEQYF. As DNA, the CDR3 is TGCGCCAGCAGCTTGGGAGCCGGACAGGGATCCTACGAGCAGTACTTC.

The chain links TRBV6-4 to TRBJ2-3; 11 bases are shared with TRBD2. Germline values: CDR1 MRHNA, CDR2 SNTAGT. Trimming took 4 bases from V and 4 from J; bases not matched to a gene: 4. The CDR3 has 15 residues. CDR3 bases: TGTGCCAGCAGTGTTACTAGCGGGAGTCCAGATACGCAGTATTTT. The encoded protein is CASSVTSGSPDTQYF.

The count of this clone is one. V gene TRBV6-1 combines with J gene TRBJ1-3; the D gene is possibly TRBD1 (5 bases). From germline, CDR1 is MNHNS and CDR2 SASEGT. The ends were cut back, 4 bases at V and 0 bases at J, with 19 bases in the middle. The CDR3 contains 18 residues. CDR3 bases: TGTGCCAGCAGTGGAGGGAGGGGACGGGGGTTCTCTGGAAACACCATATATTTT. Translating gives CASSGGRGRGFSGNTIYF.